Below, one TCR beta chain is given with its context. This sample stems from a study of blood T cell repertoires in COVID-19. The wider study: Material from acute and convalescent COVID-19 was sourced from the United States, Italy and Spain. From T cells, B-cell-depleted T cells, or PBMCs came the material, which was cDNA or gDNA.

The CDR3 is made up of 15 amino acids. The V and J ends lost 6 bases and 4 bases respectively, with 18 bases between them. Per germline, CDR1 MNHEY and CDR2 SMNVEV (reference sequence). Original methodology: From reference gene primer amplification, estimates of nucleated cell counts were derived. The repertoire was sequenced with immunoSEQ multiplex PCR; TCRdb's copy has only in-frame clones and lacks some. V, J and clone size were drawn from that table, and D and trimming were deduced from the DNA. The sample includes around 95,000 clones, about 86% of them seen just once. The source of this sequence is a human donor in a cohort sampled during active COVID-19. The specimen was peripheral blood. V usage is TRBV27 and J usage is TRBJ1-2; the D gene is possibly TRBD1 (6 bases). CDR3 sequence: CASRELQGLGYGYTF. The CDR3 nucleotides read TGTGCCAGCAGGGAACTACAGGGTTTGGGCTATGGCTACACCTTC.